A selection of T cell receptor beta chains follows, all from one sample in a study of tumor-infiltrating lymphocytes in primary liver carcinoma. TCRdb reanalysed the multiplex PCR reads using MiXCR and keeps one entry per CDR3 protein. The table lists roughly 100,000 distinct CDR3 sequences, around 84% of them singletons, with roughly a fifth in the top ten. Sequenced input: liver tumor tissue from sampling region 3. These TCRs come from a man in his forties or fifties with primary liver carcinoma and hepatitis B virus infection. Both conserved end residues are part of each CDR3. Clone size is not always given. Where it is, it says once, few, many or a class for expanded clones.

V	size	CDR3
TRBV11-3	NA	CANSGSPAGGVDTQYF
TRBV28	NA	CASSSSAKVGETQYF
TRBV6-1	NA	CTSSAGLVQETQYF
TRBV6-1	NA	CASSGYRDPTSGANVLTF
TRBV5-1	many	CASSLGSTGSNEQFF
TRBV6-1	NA	CVSSGRQGISNQPQYF
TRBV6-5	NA	CASSVTRKDIEAFF
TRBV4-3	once	CASSQDLPSGTSGRVDTQYF
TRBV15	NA	CATSRPGQGGREQYF
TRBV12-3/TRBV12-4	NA	CASSLNPGQGGSPLHF
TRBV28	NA	CVSGDPGLAGPHTQYF
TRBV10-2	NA	CACSDPREVQYF
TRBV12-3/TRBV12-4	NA	CASSLRRNTMYF
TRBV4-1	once	CASSQDQGGRARISNEQFF
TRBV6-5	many	CASREQGWGTDTQYF
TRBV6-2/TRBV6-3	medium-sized	CASSYSDSSYEQYF
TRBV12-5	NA	CVSGGTGSYEQYF
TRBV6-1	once	CASSGRQTYEQYF
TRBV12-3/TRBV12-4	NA	CASSSEAGDSPLHF
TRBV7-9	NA	CASPLAGVWGNYEQYF
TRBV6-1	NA	CASSARQVRFSRANVLTF
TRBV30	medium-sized	CALNTGGAETQYF
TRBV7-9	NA	CTSSSRPQGGRNYDYTF
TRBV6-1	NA	CATDKGLGGNEQYF
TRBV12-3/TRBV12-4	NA	CASTLRPYNEQFF
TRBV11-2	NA	CASSLLTGVIYEQYF
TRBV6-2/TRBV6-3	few	CGSSPDWVYEQYF
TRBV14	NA	CASGRGQERMNVAAFF
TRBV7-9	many	CASSPEQGNYGYTF
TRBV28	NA	CVSSSGQRARYGYTF
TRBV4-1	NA	CASSQVSMANVYGYTF
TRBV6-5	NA	CASRTKTSREGEHYF
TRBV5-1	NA	CASSLRGRTNTEAFF
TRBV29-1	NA	CNVGGGVTIEQFF
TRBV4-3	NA	CTSGQDLQGQGSSYNSPLHF
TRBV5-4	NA	CASSSPLGEQYF
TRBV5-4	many	CASSLATGAMGETQYF
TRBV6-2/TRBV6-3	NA	CASGLDRRNQPLHF
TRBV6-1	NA	CASSEQTSGRTNEQLF
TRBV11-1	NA	CASGRKRGDIRYF